This T cell receptor beta chain stems from a study of blood T cells in healthy people across ages. Study as a whole: For every two T cells, template switching captured about one barcoded beta molecule.

A second PCR of 7 to 11 cycles used a sample-barcoded 5' primer and a J-beta primer mix. TCRdb reanalysed the 5' RACE reads using MiXCR and keeps one entry per CDR3 protein. The sample includes 700,000 or so distinct CDR3 sequences, around 41% of them seen just once. This clonotype came up a few times. Antigen unknown. The CDR3 sequence is 14 residues long. From germline, CDR1 is SGHNT and CDR2 YYREEE (reference sequence). V lost 7 bases to trimming and J lost 2 bases; unmatched junction nucleotides: 7. Study observations and caveats: The unknown donor CMV status may have confounded expanded clonotype changes.

V and J are TRBV5-4 and TRBJ2-7; 9 nucleotides match TRBD2. This TCR was sampled from a man older than 75 in good health. Sequenced input: blood. The CDR3 DNA follows: TGTGCCAGCGCGATAGCGGGGGAGACCTACGAGCAGTACTTC. It codes for CASAIAGETYEQYF.